One sample yielded the 25 T cell receptor beta chains listed below, sequenced in a study of monozygotic twins with inflammatory bowel disease. TCRdb derives one entry per CDR3 protein from the 5' RACE reads, leaving out DNA. This table lists about 210,000 distinct CDR3 sequences. The source material was blood. The source of these receptors is a human donor with ulcerative colitis or Crohn's disease, or a healthy co-twin of an affected twin (not recorded which).

This chain joins TRBV12-3 or TRBV12-4 and TRBJ2-3. The CDR3 is made up of 13 amino acids. The CDR3 loop is CASSLRIADTQHF.

V and J are TRBV19 and TRBJ2-1; the TRBD1 assignment by TCRdb is unverifiable without DNA. Germline CDR1 reads LNHDA; CDR2 reads SQIVND (reference sequence). There are 16 residues in the CDR3. CDR3 amino acids: CATQGRGPASYNEQFF.

The genes are TRBV7-9 and TRBJ2-3; the D call from TCRdb, TRBD1, cannot be confirmed without DNA. In germline, CDR1 is SEHNR, CDR2 FQNEAQ (reference sequence). The CDR3 length is 15 residues. CDR3 amino acids: CASSPPRTGQDTQYF.

The chain links TRBV7-9 to TRBJ2-1; lacking DNA, the TRBD1 call made by TCRdb goes unchecked. The germline V gene encodes CDR1 SEHNR and CDR2 FQNEAQ (reference sequence). There are 16 residues in the CDR3. The CDR3 sequence is CASSAGTGQIYNEQFF.

This chain links TRBV4-3 with TRBJ2-1. The germline gives CDR1 LGHNA, CDR2 YSLEER. This CDR3 spans 15 amino acids. CDR3 protein: CASSQERQTYNEQFF.

J is TRBJ2-7 and V is TRBV18; TCRdb designates TRBD1, a call that cannot be tested without DNA. Germline V lookup: CDR1 KGHSH, CDR2 LQKENI. This CDR3 region has 13 residues. The CDR3 is CASNPGVGDEQYF.

The V and J genes are TRBV7-2 and TRBJ1-1; the TCRdb D gene call, TRBD1, has no DNA to confirm it. The CDR3 has 13 residues. The V gene's germline CDR1 is SGHTA and CDR2 FQGNSA. CDR3 amino acids: CASTPPVSTEAFF.

This chain links TRBV5-1 with TRBJ2-5; TCRdb proposes TRBD1, but this gene call is untestable without DNA. The CDR3 runs to 14 residues. From germline, CDR1 is SGHRS and CDR2 YFSETQ. This CDR3 reads CASSLVAAGETQYF.

The chain is built from TRBV14 and TRBJ2-3; TCRdb outputs TRBD1, but without DNA this stays unchecked. The CDR3 has 15 residues. The germline gives CDR1 SGHDN, CDR2 FVKESK. This CDR3 reads CASSQQGFSPDTQYF.

The chain employs TRBV20-1 and TRBJ2-1; the TCRdb call, TRBD2, lacks DNA for checking. Germline CDR1 reads DFQATT; CDR2 reads SNEGSKA (reference sequence). The CDR3 covers 15 residues. The CDR3 region is CSATLGLAAYNEQFF.

The V and J genes are TRBV6-5 and TRBJ2-7; TCRdb proposes TRBD1, but this gene call is untestable without DNA. This CDR3 is 15 amino acids long. Germline V CDR1 and CDR2: MNHEY, SVGAGI. The CDR3 sequence is CASSYFAGGGYEQYF.

This chain connects TRBV20-1 to TRBJ1-2. The length of the CDR3 is 14 residues. CDR1 and CDR2 from the germline V gene are DFQATT and SNEGSKA (reference sequence). This chain's CDR3 is CSASPAASNYGYTF.

The CDR3 sequence: CAIAQSGETDMQYF. The V gene is TRBV10-3, the J gene TRBJ2-3; TCRdb selects TRBD2, and the lack of DNA leaves this call unchecked. Germline-derived CDR1 and CDR2 are ENHRY and SYGVKD. The CDR3 length is 14 residues.

J is TRBJ2-1 and V is TRBV5-1. The CDR3 spans 15 residues. Per the germline V gene, CDR1 is SGHRS and CDR2 is YFSETQ. CDR3 amino acids: CASSGPAASYNEQFF.

J is TRBJ1-1 and V is TRBV4-3; TCRdb gives TRBD1 as the D gene, but with no DNA this cannot be confirmed. Per the germline V gene, CDR1 is LGHNA and CDR2 is YSLEER. The CDR3 length is 13 residues. The CDR3 here is CASSQAAGREAFF.

This chain joins TRBV12-3 or TRBV12-4 and TRBJ2-3; TCRdb calls TRBD1, which cannot be checked without DNA. The CDR3 length is 13 residues. The CDR3 sequence is CASSSRNTDTQYF.

The chain's CDR3 is CASSYWTGGKNEQFF. The genes are TRBV7-9 and TRBJ2-1; the D call of TRBD1 rests on TCRdb alone, since no DNA is present to check it. In germline, CDR1 is SEHNR, CDR2 FQNEAQ (reference sequence). The CDR3 is 15 residues long.

V is TRBV20-1 and J is TRBJ2-1; TCRdb names TRBD1, which stays unverified in the absence of DNA. This CDR3 contains 16 residues. Germline values: CDR1 DFQATT, CDR2 SNEGSKA (reference sequence). The CDR3: CSARGAGTGKYNEQFF.

CDR3 in amino acids: CASGLEVDTQYF. This chain joins TRBV12-5 and TRBJ2-3. The CDR3 sequence is 12 residues long. Germline V gives CDR1 LGHNT, CDR2 FRNRAP.

This chain links TRBV7-3 with TRBJ2-2; as DNA is missing, the TRBD1 call by TCRdb cannot be tested. CDR3 length: 16 amino acids. Per germline, CDR1 SGHTA and CDR2 FQGTGA. CDR3 loop: CASSFSRGRNTGELFF.

The CDR3 is CAISEGHQNTGELFF. J is TRBJ2-2 and V is TRBV10-3; there is no DNA to check the TCRdb D call of TRBD1. The germline gives CDR1 ENHRY, CDR2 SYGVKD. CDR3 length: 15 amino acids.

The chain joins TRBV18 to TRBJ2-1; without DNA, the TCRdb call of TRBD1 cannot be checked. The CDR3 consists of 16 residues. Looked up from germline, CDR1 is KGHSH and CDR2 is LQKENI. The CDR3 reads CASSPPRGDGINEQFF.

The chain recombines TRBV5-1 with TRBJ1-1. This CDR3 has 14 amino acids. In germline, CDR1 is SGHRS, CDR2 YFSETQ. The CDR3 is CASSLACSNTEAFF.

The chain links TRBV15 to TRBJ1-4. CDR1 and CDR2 (germline): LNHNV, YYDKDF (reference sequence). The CDR3 consists of 12 residues. The CDR3 loop is CATSINGEKLFF.

J is TRBJ1-1 and V is TRBV20-1; TCRdb reports TRBD1, a call that lacks DNA to check it against. This CDR3 is 14 amino acids long. The germline V gene encodes CDR1 DFQATT and CDR2 SNEGSKA (reference sequence). CDR3 protein: CSAADRVSRTEAFF.